These T cell receptor beta chains were read from a single sample in a study of cytomegalovirus exposure and HLA in healthy donors. TCRdb's table, derived via immunoSEQ multiplex PCR, lists solely in-frame clones and lacks some. The sample carries some 120,000 clones, over 75% recorded once. The sequencing sample was made of PBMCs. Receptors were obtained from a woman in her twenties or thirties in good health and CMV-seronegative. The CDR3 runs from the conserved cysteine through the conserved F or W. The order of the fields is D gene, clone size, J gene, V gene, CDR3 DNA, CDR3 protein. The D gene is left open where the match is weak. Where a row states a size, it is once, few, many or the class of an expanded clone; other rows omit it.

d_call: NA; clone_size: NA; j_call: TRBJ1-1; v_call: TRBV4-1; cdr3_nt: TGCGCCAGCAGCCCCCAAGTTGGAGGGAACACTGAAGCTTTCTTT; cdr3_aa: CASSPQVGGNTEAFF
d_call: NA; clone_size: NA; j_call: TRBJ2-2; v_call: TRBV2; cdr3_nt: TGTGCCAGCAGTGAACCGGAGGGGAGTCTCACCGGGGAGCTGTTTTTT; cdr3_aa: CASSEPEGSLTGELFF
d_call: NA; clone_size: NA; j_call: TRBJ2-7; v_call: TRBV6-5; cdr3_nt: TGTGCCAGCAGTTACCAGGGGGGCACCGAGCAGTACTTC; cdr3_aa: CASSYQGGTEQYF
d_call: NA; clone_size: NA; j_call: TRBJ2-1; v_call: TRBV6-1; cdr3_nt: TGTGCCAGCACCAAAGGGGATCAATACAATGAGCAGTTCTTC; cdr3_aa: CASTKGDQYNEQFF
d_call: NA; clone_size: NA; j_call: TRBJ2-3; v_call: TRBV6-5; cdr3_nt: TGTGCCAGCAGTTCGGACAGAACACTGCAGTATTTT; cdr3_aa: CASSSDRTLQYF
d_call: TRBD1; clone_size: NA; j_call: TRBJ1-3; v_call: TRBV4-1; cdr3_nt: TGCGCCAGCAGCCTAACCGACAGGGTAGTAAACACCATATATTTT; cdr3_aa: CASSLTDRVVNTIYF
d_call: TRBD2; clone_size: NA; j_call: TRBJ2-1; v_call: TRBV7-9; cdr3_nt: TGTGCCAGCAGCTTAGCGACGACTAGCGGGAACAATGAGCAGTTCTTC; cdr3_aa: CASSLATTSGNNEQFF
d_call: NA; clone_size: NA; j_call: TRBJ2-3; v_call: TRBV30; cdr3_nt: TGTGCCTGCCAGACTGTCACAGATACGCAGTATTTT; cdr3_aa: CACQTVTDTQYF
d_call: NA; clone_size: NA; j_call: TRBJ1-3; v_call: TRBV6-1; cdr3_nt: TGTGCCAGCAGTTCCCGCGGAAGCTCTGGAAACACCATATATTTT; cdr3_aa: CASSSRGSSGNTIYF
d_call: NA; clone_size: NA; j_call: TRBJ2-2; v_call: TRBV7-2; cdr3_nt: TGTGCCAGCAGCAAAGACAGGATCACCGGGGAGCTGTTTTTT; cdr3_aa: CASSKDRITGELFF
d_call: TRBD1; clone_size: medium-sized; j_call: TRBJ2-7; v_call: TRBV2; cdr3_nt: TGTGCCAGCGGTAGACAGGGCTCCTACGAGCAGTACTTC; cdr3_aa: CASGRQGSYEQYF
d_call: NA; clone_size: NA; j_call: TRBJ1-1; v_call: TRBV7-2; cdr3_nt: TGTGCCAGCAGCTTAGTAGGTCGACAGAACACTGAAGCTTTCTTT; cdr3_aa: CASSLVGRQNTEAFF
d_call: NA; clone_size: NA; j_call: TRBJ1-1; v_call: TRBV30; cdr3_nt: TGTGCCTGGAGTGGAGCAAGCGGGACTGAAGCTTTCTTT; cdr3_aa: CAWSGASGTEAFF
d_call: NA; clone_size: NA; j_call: TRBJ2-5; v_call: TRBV5-4; cdr3_nt: TGTGCCAGCAGCTTTGGCGTCCCGAGGGCCCGAGAGACCCAGTACTTC; cdr3_aa: CASSFGVPRARETQYF
d_call: NA; clone_size: few; j_call: TRBJ2-7; v_call: TRBV6-6; cdr3_nt: TGTGCCAGCAATTCACCCTCTCTTAGCTCCTACGAGCAGTACTTC; cdr3_aa: CASNSPSLSSYEQYF
d_call: TRBD1; clone_size: NA; j_call: TRBJ1-5; v_call: TRBV19; cdr3_nt: TGTGCCAGTAGTATAGAGAGACAGGGGGGGAATCAGCCCCAGCATTTT; cdr3_aa: CASSIERQGGNQPQHF
d_call: NA; clone_size: few; j_call: TRBJ2-1; v_call: TRBV5-4; cdr3_nt: TGTGCCAGCAGCTTCGGCGGGGTCTCCTACAATGAGCAGTTCTTC; cdr3_aa: CASSFGGVSYNEQFF
d_call: NA; clone_size: once; j_call: TRBJ2-2; v_call: TRBV7-8; cdr3_nt: TGTGCCAGCAGTTTAAAGCGGGTTAACACCGGGGAGCTGTTTTTT; cdr3_aa: CASSLKRVNTGELFF
d_call: NA; clone_size: NA; j_call: TRBJ1-2; v_call: TRBV19; cdr3_nt: TGTGCCAGTAGTTCGGGGGAGTACTATGGCTACACCTTC; cdr3_aa: CASSSGEYYGYTF
d_call: TRBD1; clone_size: NA; j_call: TRBJ2-7; v_call: TRBV19; cdr3_nt: TGTGCCAGTACGCCGGGGGACAGGGTCGGCGAGCAGTACTTC; cdr3_aa: CASTPGDRVGEQYF
d_call: TRBD1; clone_size: NA; j_call: TRBJ2-2; v_call: TRBV6-1; cdr3_nt: TGTGCCAGCAGAGGACAGGTTAACACCGGGGAGCTGTTTTTT; cdr3_aa: CASRGQVNTGELFF
d_call: NA; clone_size: NA; j_call: TRBJ2-7; v_call: TRBV27; cdr3_nt: TGTGCCAGCAGTTTTGGGGCCGGGCAGCCCTACGAGCAGTACTTC; cdr3_aa: CASSFGAGQPYEQYF
d_call: NA; clone_size: NA; j_call: TRBJ2-1; v_call: TRBV6-5; cdr3_nt: TGTGCCAGCCGAATTGGGTCCGGGGGCAATGAGCAGTTCTTC; cdr3_aa: CASRIGSGGNEQFF
d_call: NA; clone_size: NA; j_call: TRBJ1-1; v_call: TRBV10-3; cdr3_nt: TGTGCCATCAGTGAGTCGAGAGGGGGAACTGAAGCTTTCTTT; cdr3_aa: CAISESRGGTEAFF
d_call: TRBD2; clone_size: NA; j_call: TRBJ2-3; v_call: TRBV5-5; cdr3_nt: TGTGCCAGCAGCATCGGGACTAGCGGGGGGGCCCCAGATACGCAGTATTTT; cdr3_aa: CASSIGTSGGAPDTQYF
d_call: NA; clone_size: few; j_call: TRBJ2-7; v_call: TRBV30; cdr3_nt: TGTGCCTGGAGTCAACAGGGAGTAGGCGAGCAGTACTTC; cdr3_aa: CAWSQQGVGEQYF
d_call: NA; clone_size: few; j_call: TRBJ1-6; v_call: TRBV5-1; cdr3_nt: TGCGCCAGCAGCTTGGCAGGGGATAATTCACCCCTCCACTTT; cdr3_aa: CASSLAGDNSPLHF
d_call: NA; clone_size: NA; j_call: TRBJ1-4; v_call: TRBV19; cdr3_nt: TGTGCCAGTAGTCGACAGTCAACTAATGAAAAACTGTTTTTT; cdr3_aa: CASSRQSTNEKLFF
d_call: NA; clone_size: once; j_call: TRBJ2-1; v_call: TRBV27; cdr3_nt: TGTGCCAGCAGTCTACAGGGACTAAGGGTCTCCAATGAGCAGTTCTTC; cdr3_aa: CASSLQGLRVSNEQFF
d_call: TRBD1; clone_size: NA; j_call: TRBJ1-1; v_call: TRBV7-9; cdr3_nt: TGTGCCAGCAGCACGGGACAGGGATCAGGGGCTGAAGCTTTCTTT; cdr3_aa: CASSTGQGSGAEAFF
d_call: TRBD1; clone_size: NA; j_call: TRBJ1-2; v_call: TRBV5-1; cdr3_nt: TGCGCCAGCAGCCTGGGAGACTACAGGGGCTATGGCTACACCTTC; cdr3_aa: CASSLGDYRGYGYTF
d_call: NA; clone_size: NA; j_call: TRBJ2-7; v_call: TRBV6-1; cdr3_nt: TGTGCCAGCATATCAGGGGCCCTCACCTACGAGCAGTACTTC; cdr3_aa: CASISGALTYEQYF
d_call: TRBD1; clone_size: NA; j_call: TRBJ1-5; v_call: TRBV28; cdr3_nt: TGTGCCAGCAGTTTTTGGACAGGGGGCAACAATCAGCCCCAGCATTTT; cdr3_aa: CASSFWTGGNNQPQHF
d_call: NA; clone_size: NA; j_call: TRBJ1-5; v_call: TRBV4-1; cdr3_nt: TGCGCCAGCAGCCAAGATCCCACGGGGGGTGTGGGTATCGGCAATCAGCCCCAGCATTTT; cdr3_aa: CASSQDPTGGVGIGNQPQHF
d_call: NA; clone_size: NA; j_call: TRBJ2-3; v_call: TRBV6-6; cdr3_nt: TGTGCCAGCAGAACGTCCGGGCGGGGGCCCACAGATACGCAGTATTTT; cdr3_aa: CASRTSGRGPTDTQYF
d_call: TRBD2; clone_size: NA; j_call: TRBJ2-2; v_call: TRBV5-1; cdr3_nt: TGCGCCAGCAGCCGGGGAGGGGATACCGGGGAGCTGTTTTTT; cdr3_aa: CASSRGGDTGELFF
d_call: TRBD1; clone_size: NA; j_call: TRBJ1-1; v_call: TRBV6-5; cdr3_nt: TGTGCCAGCAGTTGGACAGGGAAGGGCACTGAAGCTTTCTTT; cdr3_aa: CASSWTGKGTEAFF
d_call: TRBD1; clone_size: NA; j_call: TRBJ1-2; v_call: TRBV9; cdr3_nt: TGTGCCAGCCTAGGGACAGGATATGGCTACACCTTC; cdr3_aa: CASLGTGYGYTF
d_call: NA; clone_size: NA; j_call: TRBJ1-2; v_call: TRBV7-8; cdr3_nt: TGTGCCAGCAGCTCCGGACAATGGAATGGCTACACCTTC; cdr3_aa: CASSSGQWNGYTF
d_call: TRBD1; clone_size: NA; j_call: TRBJ2-7; v_call: TRBV5-1; cdr3_nt: TGCGCCAGCAGCTTGGGCCACGGGACAGCGACGCAGTACTTC; cdr3_aa: CASSLGHGTATQYF
d_call: TRBD2; clone_size: many; j_call: TRBJ2-3; v_call: TRBV7-3; cdr3_nt: TGTGCCAGCAGCCCCAGCGGGGGGGCCATTCATACGCAGTATTTT; cdr3_aa: CASSPSGGAIHTQYF
d_call: TRBD2; clone_size: NA; j_call: TRBJ2-3; v_call: TRBV5-1; cdr3_nt: TGCGCCAGCAGCCAGGGACTAGCGGGGGGGTCTCGCACAGATACGCAGTATTTT; cdr3_aa: CASSQGLAGGSRTDTQYF
d_call: NA; clone_size: NA; j_call: TRBJ1-6; v_call: TRBV5-4; cdr3_nt: TGTGCCAGCAGCTCGAATTGGGGCAGGGCTAATTCACCCCTCCACTTT; cdr3_aa: CASSSNWGRANSPLHF
d_call: TRBD2; clone_size: NA; j_call: TRBJ2-7; v_call: TRBV5-4; cdr3_nt: TGTGCCAGCAGCCGTCTCGGGATAGCGGGGGGCTACGAGCAGTACTTC; cdr3_aa: CASSRLGIAGGYEQYF
d_call: NA; clone_size: NA; j_call: TRBJ1-3; v_call: TRBV6-5; cdr3_nt: TGTGCCAGCAGAAAATACTCTGGAAACACCATATATTTT; cdr3_aa: CASRKYSGNTIYF
d_call: NA; clone_size: NA; j_call: TRBJ2-7; v_call: TRBV27; cdr3_nt: TGTGCCAGCAGTTTAAGGGGTCAATCTTCCTACGAGCAGTACTTC; cdr3_aa: CASSLRGQSSYEQYF
d_call: NA; clone_size: NA; j_call: TRBJ2-7; v_call: TRBV9; cdr3_nt: TGTGCCAGCAGCGTAGAGGGCAGGGACGAGCAGTACTTC; cdr3_aa: CASSVEGRDEQYF
d_call: NA; clone_size: NA; j_call: TRBJ2-5; v_call: TRBV7-9; cdr3_nt: TGTGCCAGCAGCTTAGGTGCGGGGATCGGGGAGACCCAGTACTTC; cdr3_aa: CASSLGAGIGETQYF
d_call: NA; clone_size: once; j_call: TRBJ1-1; v_call: TRBV9; cdr3_nt: TGTGCCAGCAGCGAGCCTCAGGACACTGAAGCTTTCTTT; cdr3_aa: CASSEPQDTEAFF
d_call: NA; clone_size: NA; j_call: TRBJ1-2; v_call: TRBV4-3; cdr3_nt: TGCGCCAGCAGCCAAGATTACCCGGGGAACTATGGCTACACCTTC; cdr3_aa: CASSQDYPGNYGYTF
d_call: NA; clone_size: NA; j_call: TRBJ2-1; v_call: TRBV2; cdr3_nt: TGTGCCAGCTCGGGATCTTACAATGAGCAGTTCTTC; cdr3_aa: CASSGSYNEQFF
d_call: NA; clone_size: many; j_call: TRBJ2-2; v_call: TRBV5-1; cdr3_nt: TGCGCCAGCAGCTTGATGGGGAGCACCGGGGAGCTGTTTTTT; cdr3_aa: CASSLMGSTGELFF
d_call: NA; clone_size: NA; j_call: TRBJ1-1; v_call: TRBV9; cdr3_nt: TGTGCCAGCAGCGTGGCAGTTTACACTGAAGCTTTCTTT; cdr3_aa: CASSVAVYTEAFF
d_call: NA; clone_size: NA; j_call: TRBJ2-3; v_call: TRBV2; cdr3_nt: TGTGCCAGCAGTGAACGGCGGGGTGCAGATACGCAGTATTTT; cdr3_aa: CASSERRGADTQYF
d_call: NA; clone_size: NA; j_call: TRBJ1-2; v_call: TRBV6-5; cdr3_nt: TGTGCCAGCAGTTACTCGGGCGACGCCCGCGGCTACACCTTC; cdr3_aa: CASSYSGDARGYTF
d_call: NA; clone_size: once; j_call: TRBJ2-3; v_call: TRBV2; cdr3_nt: TGTGCCAGCAGTGACTTCCTGGAGGACTGGACTAGCACAGATACGCAGTATTTT; cdr3_aa: CASSDFLEDWTSTDTQYF
d_call: NA; clone_size: NA; j_call: TRBJ1-4; v_call: TRBV2; cdr3_nt: TGTGCCAGCAGTTCCCCATCGGGAATAAAAAAACTGTTTTTT; cdr3_aa: CASSSPSGIKKLFF
d_call: TRBD1; clone_size: NA; j_call: TRBJ1-5; v_call: TRBV5-6; cdr3_nt: TGTGCCAGCAGCCTAAACAGGGGAATGGCAGGTCAGCCCCAGCATTTT; cdr3_aa: CASSLNRGMAGQPQHF